The present entry profiles one T cell receptor beta chain with its context. Its antigen is not known. V gave up 0 bases and J gave up 3 bases, with 9 bases separating them. The CDR3 spans 15 residues. The source of the sample is a study of human T cells and chemical hapten exposure. On the study more broadly: Women made up most patients, who had alopecia areata, totalis or universalis.

Broader study findings: Expanded TCRs showed more large CDR3 clusters than pre-sensitization or healthy control sets.

Authors' methods: Ranging from about 20,000 to 690,600, TCR counts per sample had a median value of around 92,000. TCRdb reanalysed the RACE reads using MiXCR and keeps one entry per CDR3 protein. TCRdb, not the authors, supplied the V and J calls. The sample records some 96,000 distinct CDR3 sequences, 9.3% being singletons. The time point is: patch test 2, 6 weeks after DPC sensitization. Treatment noted: therapeutic diphenylcyclopropenone sensitization with weekly scalp DPC. The J gene is TRBJ1-3, the V gene TRBV12-3 or TRBV12-4; the D is unclear. This clonotype originated in a woman in her thirties or forties with alopecia areata. Some clones in this sample may be carry-over from other donors' samples. The specimen comprised whole blood, sampled in connection with sensitization to the hapten diphenylcyclopropenone (DPC). CDR3 DNA: TGTGCCAGCAGTTTAGCTCGGGCACATGGAAACACCATATATTTT. Its translation: CASSLARAHGNTIYF.